This T cell receptor beta chain was observed in a study of T cells expressing NK-cell markers. Across the study: Source material for TCR beta repertoires consisted of sorted CD3+CD56+NKG2C+, CD3+CD56+NKG2C- and CD3+CD56-NKG2C+ T cells. The study sequenced eight donors, seven HCMV-seropositive and one seronegative. Study-level findings and limits: These same clonotypes (in a handful of donors) also led the CD3+CD56-NKG2C+ fraction.

After re-calling the 5' RACE reads, TCRdb lists one entry per CDR3 protein, DNA absent. This repertoire includes about 190,000 distinct CDR3 sequences. The CDR3 is made up of 14 amino acids. CDR1 LGHNT and CDR2 FRNRAP come from the germline V gene. In the case of this clonotype: Its antigen is unidentified.

Sequencing used blood T cells: a sorted CD56 or NKG2C T cell subset, CD4+ or CD8+ T cells, or bulk PBMC T cells (not recorded which). The rearrangement links TRBV12-5 to TRBJ1-1. This TCR came from a man aged 18-70 years in good health. CDR3 amino acids: CASGLNYWNTEAFF.